One and the same sample provided the 31 T cell receptor beta chains below, sequenced in a study of identifying expanded T cells in peripheral blood. The data were produced by immunoSEQ multiplex PCR, yet TCRdb's version contains in-frame clones alone and is incomplete. Among about 85,000 clones listed, 88% were seen once. Sequenced: blood. These receptor sequences come from a person aged 18-70 years in good health.

The rearrangement uses TRBV7-2 and TRBJ1-2, with TRBD1 as a possible D gene (5 bases). Trimming pared 4 bases from V and 2 bases from J, leaving 17 bases between. The CDR3 runs 16 residues. Per the germline V gene, CDR1 is SGHTA and CDR2 is FQGNSA. DNA for the CDR3: TGTGCCAGCAGCTCCTCCGAGGGGTCAGCCAACTATGGCTACACCTTC. Its protein product is CASSSSEGSANYGYTF.

J is TRBJ1-1 and V is TRBV7-2; D ambiguous. The ends were cut back, 4 bases at V and 1 base at J, with 7 bases in the middle. CDR3 length: 13 residues. Germline V lookup: CDR1 SGHTA, CDR2 FQGNSA. The CDR3 reads CASSSPGNTEAFF. DNA for the CDR3: TGTGCCAGCAGCTCCCCGGGGAACACTGAAGCTTTCTTT.

The V call is TRBV19, the J call TRBJ1-2, with D hard to call. CDR1 and CDR2 (germline): LNHDA, SQIVND (reference sequence). Trimming left V 6 bases short and J 7 bases short, with 24 bases between. There are 16 residues in the CDR3. As DNA, the CDR3 is TGTGCCAGTAGATGGAGGGCAGGCCAGCTTCAAGGTGGCTACACCTTC. This sequence encodes CASRWRAGQLQGGYTF.

The chain joins TRBV5-8 to TRBJ1-1, with a weak D call TRBD1 (5 bases). The CDR3 is 15 amino acids. Between the trimmed V and J ends, which lost 0 bases and 0 bases, there was a span of 9 bases. Germline CDR1 reads SGHTS; CDR2 reads YDEGEE. In DNA, the CDR3 is TGTGCCAGCAGCTTGGATGGGGGGATGAACACTGAAGCTTTCTTT. Translated: CASSLDGGMNTEAFF.

The chain employs TRBV19 and TRBJ2-1; 7 bases fit TRBD1. CDR1 is LNHDA and CDR2 is SQIVND in the germline V gene (reference sequence). The CDR3 has 15 residues. The V and J ends lost 2 bases and 4 bases, in that order; junction bases with no gene match: 5. This CDR3 reads CASSIQGELYNEQFF. The CDR3 nucleotides read TGTGCCAGTAGTATACAGGGGGAGCTTTACAATGAGCAGTTCTTC.

The genes are TRBV19 and TRBJ2-2, with 8 bases lining up with TRBD1. This CDR3 contains 16 residues. Trimming at V came to 6 bases and at J to 4 bases, leaving 10 bases not matched to a gene. Germline CDR1 is LNHDA and CDR2 is SQIVND (reference sequence). This CDR3 reads CASSRDRRYATGELFF. The CDR3 DNA reads as TGTGCCAGTAGCCGGGACAGGAGATACGCCACCGGGGAGCTGTTTTTT.

This chain links TRBV6-6 with TRBJ2-5, with D possibly being TRBD2 (6 bases). The CDR3 is 14 residues long. V shed 0 bases and J shed 3 bases, with 8 bases lying between them. Germline assignment: CDR1 MNHNY and CDR2 SVGAGI (reference sequence). The CDR3 DNA reads as TGTGCCAGCAGTTACTCCGGAGGGGAAGAGACCCAGTACTTC. It yields the protein CASSYSGGEETQYF.

V is TRBV1 and J is TRBJ1-1; TRBD1, the table's D call, lacks a check against the DNA. TRBV1 is listed as a pseudogene. The CDR3 is made up of 17 amino acids. The CDR3 DNA sequence: TGCACCAGCAGCAGAGATCTCAGGGGGCGAGAGAACACTGAAGCTTTCTTT. It yields the protein CTSSRDLRGRENTEAFF.

The chain joins TRBV6-5 to TRBJ1-5; TRBD1 agrees at 7 bases. The germline V gene has CDR1 MNHEY and CDR2 SVGAGI. Trimming took 5 bases from V and 7 from J; bases not matched to a gene: 5. The CDR3 spans 13 residues. The CDR3 DNA sequence: TGTGCCAGCAGTCCAGGGGGTCGGCAGCCCCAGCATTTT. Translated, it gives CASSPGGRQPQHF.

This chain connects TRBV7-6 to TRBJ1-4, with 8 bases lining up with TRBD1. The length of the CDR3 is 13 residues. Trimming at V came to 4 bases and at J to 11 bases, leaving 6 bases not matched to a gene. Germline CDR1 reads SGHVS; CDR2 reads FNYEAQ. The CDR3 spells CASSSRDRMKLFF. The CDR3 DNA is TGTGCCAGCAGCTCACGGGACAGGATGAAACTGTTTTTT. Full variable domain (remainder filled in from reference TRBV7-6 and TRBJ1-4): GAGVSQSPRYKVTKRGQDVALRCDPISGHVSLYWYRQALGQGPEFLTYFNYEAQQDKSGLPNDRFSAERPEGSISTLTIQRTEQRDSAMYRCASSSRDRMKLFFGSGTQLSVL.

The J gene is TRBJ2-3, the V gene TRBV5-4, with 9 bases lining up with TRBD2. This CDR3 region has 13 residues. The V gene's germline CDR1 is SGHNT and CDR2 YYREEE (reference sequence). V was pared by 7 bases and J by 7 bases, with 7 bases of the junction left unmatched. The CDR3 here is CASQRGDENTQYF. The CDR3 nucleotides read TGTGCCAGCCAGCGGGGGGACGAGAATACGCAGTATTTT.

The V gene is TRBV6-1, the J gene TRBJ2-3, with 10 bases lining up with TRBD2. V was pared by 1 base and J by 6 bases, with 4 bases of the junction left unmatched. This CDR3 has 15 residues. Germline lookup yields CDR1 MNHNS and CDR2 SASEGT. The CDR3 DNA reads TGTGCCAGCAGTGAAGAGCGGGGGGGCTTGGATACGCAGTATTTT. This sequence encodes CASSEERGGLDTQYF.

This sequence joins TRBV27 and TRBJ1-6; tentatively, D is TRBD1 (6 bases). CDR1 and CDR2 from the germline V gene are MNHEY and SMNVEV (reference sequence). The CDR3 is made up of 13 amino acids. Trimming removed 1 base from V and 8 bases from J, with 6 bases in between. CDR3 nucleotides: TGTGCCAGCAGTTTATGGACAGATTCACCCCTCCACTTT. The encoded protein is CASSLWTDSPLHF.

This clone has a single count. V is TRBV5-4 and J is TRBJ2-2, with a possible D match to TRBD1 (6 bases). The germline V gene has CDR1 SGHNT and CDR2 YYREEE (reference sequence). The CDR3 has 14 amino acids. The V end lost 4 bases, the J end lost 5 bases, and 12 bases lay between the germline ends. The CDR3 DNA is TGTGCCAGCAGCCGGGCAGGGGATACCGGGGAGCTGTTTTTT. Translated: CASSRAGDTGELFF.

V is TRBV2 and J is TRBJ2-2; D unresolved. This CDR3 has 13 amino acids. Between the trimmed V and J ends, which lost 6 bases and 6 bases, there was a span of 11 bases. Looked up from germline, CDR1 is SNHLY and CDR2 is FYNNEI. The CDR3 reads CASSRLVAGELFF. CDR3 sequence (DNA): TGTGCCAGCAGCCGCCTAGTGGCCGGGGAGCTGTTTTTT.

The J gene is TRBJ1-6, the V gene TRBV29-1, with 11 positions matching TRBD1. CDR1 SQVTM and CDR2 ANQGSEA come from the germline V gene. The CDR3 is made up of 16 amino acids. Trimming cost V 6 bases and J 5 bases; bases outside gene matches: 9. The chain's CDR3 is CSVRDRGSKNNSPLHF. CDR3 coding DNA: TGCAGCGTCCGGGACAGGGGGTCTAAAAATAATTCACCCCTCCACTTT.

The gene calls are TRBV4-3 and TRBJ2-1, with 8 bases identical to TRBD2. V gave up 1 base and J gave up 10 bases; unmatched junction bases: 9. Germline V lookup: CDR1 LGHNA, CDR2 YSLEER. The CDR3 spans 15 residues. CDR3 loop: CASSQAPGLGVEQFF. The DNA for the CDR3 is TGCGCCAGCAGCCAAGCACCGGGACTAGGAGTAGAGCAGTTCTTC.

The V gene is TRBV10-3, the J gene TRBJ1-6; 8 nucleotides match TRBD1. V shed 0 bases and J 7 bases; nucleotides not matched to a gene: 2. CDR1 and CDR2 (germline): ENHRY, SYGVKD. The CDR3 has 15 amino acids. The CDR3 sequence is CAISESDRGNSPLHF. The CDR3 nucleotides read TGTGCCATCAGTGAGTCCGACAGGGGAAATTCACCCCTCCACTTT.

The chain is built from TRBV29-1 and TRBJ2-5; no clear D gene. Trimming removed 3 bases from V and 2 bases from J, with 4 bases in between. The CDR3 is 11 residues long. From germline, CDR1 is SQVTM and CDR2 ANQGSEA. The CDR3 protein is CSVDRQETQYF. CDR3 coding DNA: TGCAGCGTTGATCGGCAAGAGACCCAGTACTTC.

The chain links TRBV28 to TRBJ1-1; D is unresolved. From germline, CDR1 is MDHEN and CDR2 SYDVKM. The V end lost 2 bases, the J end lost 6 bases, and 7 bases lay between the germline ends. The CDR3 contains 12 residues. CDR3 in DNA: TGTGCCAGCAGTTTACTAGAGTCTGAAGCTTTCTTT. Protein product: CASSLLESEAFF.

This clone was seen a handful of times. The chain combines TRBV4-1 with TRBJ2-3; tentatively, D is TRBD1 or TRBD2 (5 bases each). This CDR3 is 15 amino acids long. V lost 0 bases to trimming and J lost 2 bases, with 9 bases between them. Germline V gene data show CDR1 as MGHRA and CDR2 as YSYEKL. CDR3 DNA sequence: TGCGCCAGCAGCCAAGATGGGACCGTCACAGATACGCAGTATTTT. Protein product: CASSQDGTVTDTQYF.

This clone was recorded only once. This same CDR3 is encoded by further DNA sequences in the sample. The chain joins TRBV5-6 to TRBJ2-6; the D is unclear. Trimming left V 2 bases short and J 0 bases short, with 6 bases between. The CDR3 loop spans 15 amino acids. Germline CDR1 SGHDT, CDR2 YYEEEE. The CDR3 DNA is TGTGCCAGCAGCTTAGGGCTCTCTGGGGCCAACGTCCTGACTTTC. This gives the protein CASSLGLSGANVLTF.

This chain's CDR3 is CASSQDTVRVTYTGELFF. CDR3 in DNA: TGCGCCAGCAGCCAAGATACGGTCAGGGTAACCTACACCGGGGAGCTGTTTTTT. The rearrangement joins TRBV4-3 to TRBJ2-2, with a tentative D call TRBD1 (5 bases). This CDR3 has 18 residues. CDR1 is LGHNA, CDR2 YSLEER, per germline. Trimming pared 0 bases from V and 3 bases from J, leaving 17 bases between.

The chain carries TRBV28 and TRBJ2-7, with TRBD1 as a possible D gene (6 bases). CDR3 length: 17 amino acids. The V gene lost 3 bases and the J gene lost 8 bases, with 26 bases spanning the gap. Germline V gene sequence: CDR1 MDHEN, CDR2 SYDVKM. The DNA of the CDR3 is TGTGCCAGCAGTTTGCCACCCTTGGACAGTCAGACTTTGAAGCAGTACTTC. Translating gives CASSLPPLDSQTLKQYF. Together with reference TRBV28 and TRBJ2-7, the CDR3 gives the full variable domain: DVKVTQSSRYLVKRTGEKVFLECVQDMDHENMFWYRQDPGLGLRLIYFSYDVKMKEKGDIPEGYSVSREKKERFSLILESASTNQTSMYLCASSLPPLDSQTLKQYFGPGTRLTVT.

The chain is built from TRBV2 and TRBJ2-2, with TRBD2 identical over 11 bases. Looked up from germline, CDR1 is SNHLY and CDR2 is FYNNEI. The CDR3 covers 16 residues. J was trimmed by 5 bases and V by 6 bases; bases with no gene match: 8. Here the CDR3 DNA reads TGTGCCAGCAGGAAACTAGCGGGGGCTGGAACCGGGGAGCTGTTTTTT. Encoded protein: CASRKLAGAGTGELFF.

The chain couples TRBV27 to TRBJ1-6; no definite D call. Germline V gene data show CDR1 as MNHEY and CDR2 as SMNVEV (reference sequence). The CDR3 sequence is 14 residues long. The V end lost 2 bases, the J end lost 4 bases, and 6 bases lay between the germline ends. CDR3 DNA sequence: TGTGCCAGCAGTTTAAACGGGTATAATTCACCCCTCCACTTT. It specifies CASSLNGYNSPLHF.

The chain uses TRBV6-6 and TRBJ1-2; tentative D call: TRBD1 (5 bases). The V and J ends lost 7 bases and 3 bases respectively, with 15 bases between them. Germline V lookup: CDR1 MNHNY, CDR2 SVGAGI (reference sequence). The CDR3 spans 14 residues. The CDR3 is CASTTDSTHYGYTF. The CDR3 DNA reads TGTGCCAGCACGACAGACAGCACTCACTATGGCTACACCTTC.

The chain recombines TRBV6-1 with TRBJ1-6; weak D call: TRBD1 (6 bases). The germline V gene encodes CDR1 MNHNS and CDR2 SASEGT. The CDR3 extends over 13 amino acids. V lost 2 bases to trimming and J lost 11 bases, with 10 bases between them. Here the CDR3 reads CASSEWGGTPLHF. The CDR3 nucleotides read TGTGCCAGCAGTGAATGGGGGGGCACACCCCTCCACTTT.

The V gene is TRBV6-5, the J gene TRBJ1-5; D perhaps matches TRBD1 (5 bases). CDR1 is MNHEY and CDR2 is SVGAGI in the germline V gene. V lost 6 bases and J 6 bases, leaving 12 bases between the germline ends. CDR3 length: 13 residues. This CDR3 reads CASSFSGTQPQHF. CDR3 coding DNA: TGTGCCAGCAGCTTTTCAGGGACTCAGCCCCAGCATTTT.

This chain connects TRBV4-1 to TRBJ2-3, with 9 bases matching TRBD1. The ends lost 3 bases at V and 0 bases at J; junction bases unmatched: 4. The CDR3 is 16 amino acids. CDR1 and CDR2 from the germline V gene are MGHRA and YSYEKL. The chain's CDR3 is CASSQRTGASTDTQYF. Written as DNA, the CDR3 is TGCGCCAGCAGCCAGCGGACAGGGGCTAGCACAGATACGCAGTATTTT.

J is TRBJ2-4 and V is TRBV13; a weak D match, TRBD2 (5 bases). This CDR3 contains 16 residues. CDR1 and CDR2 (germline): PRHDT, FYEKMQ (reference sequence). Trimming cost V 5 bases and J 5 bases, with 19 bases left between them. CDR3 nucleotide sequence: TGTGCCAGCAGCGCCTCTGGACTCCAGACCGAAAACATTCAGTACTTC. Protein sequence: CASSASGLQTENIQYF.